Included here is one T cell receptor (beta chain) sequence, with context. A much larger clone sits a single nucleotide away, making a read error possible. This sample was taken from a study of T cells in Graves' hyperthyroidism and ophthalmopathy. Looking at the study overall: Peripheral blood specimens were obtained at initial diagnosis, prior to any treatment.

Uncontrolled infection, other autoimmune disease, pregnancy or lactation disqualified patients from enrolment. PBMCs were obtained from about 9.9 ml fresh peripheral blood. The CDR3 sequence is 14 residues long. Germline-derived CDR1 and CDR2 are LGHNA and YNFKEQ. RNA transcripts provided the source from which TCR beta CDR3 regions were amplified. Using the HTBI primer set, a first-round RT-PCR was run on the TCR CDR3. TCRdb itself ran the multiplex PCR reads through MiXCR, one entry per CDR3 protein. The sample holds hundreds of thousands of distinct CDR3 sequences, about 24% seen once. The chain joins TRBV4-2 to TRBJ1-2, with D uncertain. The sample comprised blood. This receptor was identified in a woman in her twenties or thirties with Graves' ophthalmopathy. The CDR3 region is CAISQEEEPYGYTF. CDR3 bases: TGTGCCATCAGCCAAGAAGAGGAACCCTATGGCTACACCTTC.